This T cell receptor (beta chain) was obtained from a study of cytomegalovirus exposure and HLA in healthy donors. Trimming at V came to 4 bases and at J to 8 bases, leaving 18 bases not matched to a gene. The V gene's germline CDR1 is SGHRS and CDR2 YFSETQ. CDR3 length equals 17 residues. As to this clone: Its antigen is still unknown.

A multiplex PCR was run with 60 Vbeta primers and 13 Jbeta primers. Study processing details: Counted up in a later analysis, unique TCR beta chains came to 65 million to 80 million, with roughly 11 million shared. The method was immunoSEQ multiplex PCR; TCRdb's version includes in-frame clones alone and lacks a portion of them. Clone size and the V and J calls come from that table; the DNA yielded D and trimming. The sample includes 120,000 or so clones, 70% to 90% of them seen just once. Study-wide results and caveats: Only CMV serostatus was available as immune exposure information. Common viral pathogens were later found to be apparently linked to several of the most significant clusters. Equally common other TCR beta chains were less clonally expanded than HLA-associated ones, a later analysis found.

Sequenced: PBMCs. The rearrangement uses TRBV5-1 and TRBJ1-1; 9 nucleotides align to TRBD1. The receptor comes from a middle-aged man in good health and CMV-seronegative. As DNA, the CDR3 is TGCGCCAGCAGCGTCGTACAGGGGGCGAGTCTACTGAACGAAGCTTTCTTT. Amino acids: CASSVVQGASLLNEAFF.